These 9 T cell receptor beta chains share one sample of origin, sequenced in a study of blood T cell repertoires in COVID-19. The repertoire was sequenced with immunoSEQ multiplex PCR; TCRdb's copy has only in-frame clones and lacks some. The repertoire holds about 240,000 clones, with around 87% as singletons. Material: peripheral blood. The receptors shown here come from a man aged 55 to 70 who had recovered from COVID-19.

This sequence joins TRBV21-1 and TRBJ2-1; the D call of TRBD2 is as the table states it, not checked on the DNA. TRBV21-1 is a pseudogene. This CDR3 has 20 amino acids. In nucleotides, the CDR3 is TGTGCCAGCAGCAAAAATGGGTCCGGCGGGGGGGCTAAATTGGGCAATGAGCAGTTCTTC. Translation: CASSKNGSGGGAKLGNEQFF.

A few counts support this clone. This chain joins TRBV10-3 and TRBJ2-7; 9 bases map to TRBD1. Losses at the gene ends were 4 bases for V and 3 bases for J; bases not matched to a gene: 4. Germline V gene sequence: CDR1 ENHRY, CDR2 SYGVKD. This CDR3 has 14 amino acids. CDR3 coding DNA: TGTGCCATCAGTGTTGGGACAGGGAGCTACGAGCAGTACTTC. It translates to CAISVGTGSYEQYF.

This clone came up once. The chain uses TRBV3-1 (or the pseudogene TRBV3-2) and TRBJ2-3; a possible D gene is TRBD2 (7 bases). Germline-derived CDR1 and CDR2 are LGHDT and YNNKEL (reference sequence). CDR3 length: 15 amino acids. V was clipped by 4 bases and J by 0 bases, with 11 bases between them. The CDR3 is CASSLPGGSTDTQYF. The CDR3 bases are TGTGCCAGCAGCCTTCCGGGGGGCAGCACAGATACGCAGTATTTT.

The gene calls are TRBV19 and TRBJ1-1; the match to TRBD1 covers 8 bases. Germline loops: CDR1 LNHDA, CDR2 SQIVND (reference sequence). The length of the CDR3 is 15 residues. Trimming took 5 bases from V and 4 from J; bases not matched to a gene: 9. The CDR3 protein is CASSLSGGHGTEAFF. As DNA, the CDR3 is TGTGCCAGTAGTCTGTCAGGGGGCCACGGCACTGAAGCTTTCTTT.

The rearrangement joins TRBV7-2 to TRBJ2-2, with D unresolved. Germline lookup yields CDR1 SGHTA and CDR2 FQGNSA. V lost 1 base, J lost 6 bases, and 6 bases lay in between. The CDR3 length is 13 residues. CDR3 loop: CASSLVAAGELFF. The CDR3 DNA sequence: TGTGCCAGCAGCTTAGTTGCGGCCGGGGAGCTGTTTTTT.

The V call is TRBV3-1 (or the pseudogene TRBV3-2), the J call TRBJ2-7; 9 nucleotides agree with TRBD1. CDR1 is LGHDT, CDR2 YNNKEL, per germline (reference sequence). This CDR3 spans 14 amino acids. V lost 6 bases to trimming and J lost 1 base; unmatched junction nucleotides: 4. CDR3 DNA sequence: TGTGCCAGCAGGGGGACAGGGAATTCCTACGAGCAGTACTTC. As protein: CASRGTGNSYEQYF.

This chain links TRBV6-5 with TRBJ1-1; 9 bases align to TRBD1. The length of the CDR3 is 16 residues. Germline V CDR1 and CDR2: MNHEY, SVGAGI. V lost 2 bases and J lost 4; bases outside the gene matches: 8. CDR3 sequence: CASSYAGTGKITEAFF. For the CDR3, the DNA is TGTGCCAGCAGTTACGCCGGGACAGGGAAAATCACTGAAGCTTTCTTT.

V and J are TRBV6-5 and TRBJ2-7; 13 bases agree with TRBD2. V trimming: 6 bases; J trimming: 4 bases; junction bases outside the gene matches: 6. This CDR3 is 15 amino acids long. CDR1 and CDR2 from the germline V gene are MNHEY and SVGAGI. The CDR3 loop is CASSRTSGGLYEQYV. The CDR3 DNA reads as TGTGCCAGCAGCAGGACTAGCGGGGGACTGTACGAGCAGTACGTC.

V is TRBV12-3 or TRBV12-4 and J is TRBJ2-1; D ambiguous. Trimming left V 6 bases short and J 9 bases short, with 9 bases between. The CDR3 length is 11 residues. In DNA, the CDR3 is TGTGCCAGCAGCACCCTGGCTGAGCAGTTCTTC. It translates to CASSTLAEQFF.